This T cell receptor beta chain was sequenced in a study of T-cell memory formation after mild COVID-19. Study-level background: TCR clusters were mostly confined to one donor each. Whole-study results and caveats: The pre-infection memory compartment contained some responding clones, suggesting cross-reactive memory joined.

The CDR3 length is 15 residues. Germline V gene data show CDR1 as SGHTA and CDR2 as FQGNSA. V dropped 2 bases and J dropped 8 bases, with 16 bases sitting between them. Of note for this clonotype: Its target is unknown.

TCRdb re-analysed the 5' RACE reads in MiXCR, keeping a single row per CDR3 protein. The table records about 210,000 distinct CDR3 sequences, 27% of them present only once. This receptor was obtained from an adult woman who had mild COVID-19 (a few samples of this study predate the infection). Cell type and time point are not known. Specimen: PBMCs or a T cell subset sorted from them (not recorded which). This chain joins TRBV7-2 and TRBJ1-3; D may be TRBD1 (6 bases). The CDR3 reads CASSLNPGAIDTIYF. CDR3 sequence (DNA): TGTGCCAGCAGCTTAAACCCGGGGGCGATAGACACCATATATTTT.